Included here is one T cell receptor beta chain sequence, with context. This clonotype was counted ten times or more. What this receptor recognizes is not known. Base-call qualities are not available, and no considerably larger clone is one nucleotide away. The data belong to a study of neurological immune-mediated disorders (dated by TCRdb to the late 2010s). Background for the entire study: Of the roughly 34 multiple sclerosis patients, approximately 30 had relapsing-remitting MS and 3 had secondary progressive MS. The 106 TCR-beta libraries included longitudinal samples, technical triplicates and paired sorted CD4+ and CD8+ T-cell subsets alongside PBMC samples. Peripheral blood TCR-beta repertoires from HTLV-I-associated myelopathy (HAM/TSP) patients, multiple sclerosis patients and healthy controls were compared by UMI-based sequencing. The cohort included about 70 subjects: roughly 15 with HAM/TSP, some 35 with multiple sclerosis, and around 20 healthy controls. General findings and caveats noted by the study authors: In phylogenetic analysis, the repertoires of 18 of 34 MS patients grouped into a cluster of related CDR3 sequences, which suggests a possible signature at the repertoire level. The highest TCR clonal expansion was observed in HAM/TSP patients, whereas the lowest was observed in MS patients, even when compared with healthy controls. No clinical or MRI features were associated with the MS cluster, and the authors said that larger cohorts are needed. Expanded clones from different subjects shared no identical CDR3 amino acid sequences, which suggests that TCR-beta repertoires were private in all groups.

Sorted-subset TCR libraries were prepared from over 850,000 sorted CD4+ or CD8+ T cells. Multiple sclerosis patients were enrolled in a US clinical protocol evaluating disease progression by magnetic resonance imaging. Peripheral blood was subjected to Ficoll-Hypaque density gradient centrifugation to isolate PBMCs, which were then cryopreserved in liquid nitrogen. Paired sorted CD4+ and CD8+ subsets came from healthy controls, HAM/TSP patients and MS patients. CDR1 and CDR2, per the germline V gene, are WSHSY and SAAADI. The CDR3 has 14 amino acids, counting the end cysteine and phenylalanine. Only the CDR3 portion is preserved as DNA: 42 bases, with reading frame beginning at the first base. V and J lose 3 bases and 6 bases, and a span of 14 bases separates them. cDNA was synthesized by template-switch 5'RACE using a primer carrying a 10-nucleotide random unique molecular identifier by which each TCR transcript was tagged. Each sequencing run produced over 160 million TCR-beta sequences covering 15-18 subjects. The RNeasy kit was used to extract total RNA. The KAPA Real-time Library Amplification kit was used to amplify TCR-beta VDJ regions with primers targeting the TCR constant region and the 5'RACE anchor. A first PCR added sample indexes and Illumina adaptors, after which a second PCR increased the library yield. After Ampure bead purification, the roughly 650 bp TCR product was size-selected on a 2% E-gel SizeSelection system. Before pooling, libraries had their quality checked on a Bioanalyzer, their concentration measured with Qubit, and their quantity determined with the Kapa Library Quantification kit. Libraries were sequenced paired-end 2 x 150 bp on an Illumina HiSeq 2500. To increase sequence diversity, about 24-32% phiX was spiked into each library pool. Concerning the study's data processing: The UMI-based MiGEC pipeline processed quality-filtered reads and removed over 80% of raw TCR sequences during error correction. IMGT germline references were used for alignment of VDJ genes, and clonotypes were defined by a unique CDR3 amino acid sequence together with V-J genes. Clonal expansion, Shannon diversity and CDR3 relatedness (CalcPairwiseDistances, ClusterSamples) were evaluated with VDJtools, and phylogenetic trees were built with CLCbio workbench. Expanded clones were defined as having at least 8 unique UMIs, based on coefficient-of-variation modelling across technical triplicates. TCRdb reworked the public reads: Q25 trimming with fastp, MiXCR clone assembly, productive beta chains retained. Entries that share a CDR3 protein sequence are merged under the most common genes and DNA. The V and J calls shown here were made by TCRdb, not taken from the authors' results. This sample holds tens of thousands of distinct CDR3 sequences; roughly a sixth were observed only once. Approximately 7.9% of the sample lies in the top ten.

Here the chain combines TRBV10-2 and TRBJ1-2; 6 matching bases give a weak D call of TRBD1. This clonotype originated in a woman between 18 and 29 years old with multiple sclerosis. The sequenced material came from CD8+ T cells from blood. The DNA is as follows: TGCGCCAGCAGTGAACCGACAGGCGGGCATGGCTACACCTTC. This encodes CASSEPTGGHGYTF.